The sequence of this T cell receptor (beta chain) was determined in a study of blood T cells in healthy people across ages. This clonotype was picked up a small number of times. The CDR3 sequence is 16 residues long. J gave up 4 bases and V 7 bases, and 12 bases lay outside the gene matches. Germline lookup yields CDR1 MNHEY and CDR2 SVGAGI. A second PCR of about 7 to 11 cycles used a sample-barcoded 5' primer and a J-beta primer mix. TCRdb called the 5' RACE reads again in MiXCR, with one record for every CDR3 protein. The sample carries roughly 1.9 million distinct CDR3 sequences, roughly 43% recorded once.

V usage is TRBV6-5 and J usage is TRBJ2-2; 7 positions match TRBD2. The TCR originated in a human donor in good health. Input material: blood. The CDR3 DNA sequence: TGTGCCAGCACTTTCTGGGGGGGTGCTTCCACCGGGGAGCTGTTTTTT. Translation gives CASTFWGGASTGELFF.